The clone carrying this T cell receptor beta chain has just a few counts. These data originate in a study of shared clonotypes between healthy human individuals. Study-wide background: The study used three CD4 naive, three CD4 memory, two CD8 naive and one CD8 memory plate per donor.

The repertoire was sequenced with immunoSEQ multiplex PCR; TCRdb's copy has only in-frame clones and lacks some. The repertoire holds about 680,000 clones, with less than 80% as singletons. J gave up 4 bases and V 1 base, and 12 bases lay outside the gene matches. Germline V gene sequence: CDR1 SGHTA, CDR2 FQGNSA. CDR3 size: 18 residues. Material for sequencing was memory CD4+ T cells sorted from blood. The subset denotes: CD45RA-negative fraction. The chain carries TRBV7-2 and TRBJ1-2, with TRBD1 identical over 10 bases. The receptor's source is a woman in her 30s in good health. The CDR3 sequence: CASSLVVTGGEGGYGYTF. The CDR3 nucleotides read TGTGCCAGCAGCTTAGTCGTGACAGGGGGCGAGGGTGGCTATGGCTACACCTTC.